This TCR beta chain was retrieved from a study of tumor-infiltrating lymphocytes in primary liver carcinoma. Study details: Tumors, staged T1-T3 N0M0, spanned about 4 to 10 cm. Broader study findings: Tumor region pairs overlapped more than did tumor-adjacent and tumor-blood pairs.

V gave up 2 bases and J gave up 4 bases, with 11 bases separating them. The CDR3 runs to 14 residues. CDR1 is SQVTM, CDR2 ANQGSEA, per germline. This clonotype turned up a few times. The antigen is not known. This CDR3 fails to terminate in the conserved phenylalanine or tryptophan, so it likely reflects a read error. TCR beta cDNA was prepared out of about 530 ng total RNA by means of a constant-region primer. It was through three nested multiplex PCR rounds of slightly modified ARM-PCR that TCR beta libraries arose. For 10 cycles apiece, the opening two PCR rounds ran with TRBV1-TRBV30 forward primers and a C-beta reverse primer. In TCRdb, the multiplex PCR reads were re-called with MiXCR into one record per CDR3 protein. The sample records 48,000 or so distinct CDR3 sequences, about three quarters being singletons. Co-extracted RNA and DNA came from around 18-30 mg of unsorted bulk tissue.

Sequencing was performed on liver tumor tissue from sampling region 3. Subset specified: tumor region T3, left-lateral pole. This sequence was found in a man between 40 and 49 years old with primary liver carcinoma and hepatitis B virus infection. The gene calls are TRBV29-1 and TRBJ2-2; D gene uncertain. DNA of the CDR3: TGCAGCGTTGAATCACAATCGAGCACCGGGGAGCTGTTTTAT. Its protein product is CSVESQSSTGELFY.